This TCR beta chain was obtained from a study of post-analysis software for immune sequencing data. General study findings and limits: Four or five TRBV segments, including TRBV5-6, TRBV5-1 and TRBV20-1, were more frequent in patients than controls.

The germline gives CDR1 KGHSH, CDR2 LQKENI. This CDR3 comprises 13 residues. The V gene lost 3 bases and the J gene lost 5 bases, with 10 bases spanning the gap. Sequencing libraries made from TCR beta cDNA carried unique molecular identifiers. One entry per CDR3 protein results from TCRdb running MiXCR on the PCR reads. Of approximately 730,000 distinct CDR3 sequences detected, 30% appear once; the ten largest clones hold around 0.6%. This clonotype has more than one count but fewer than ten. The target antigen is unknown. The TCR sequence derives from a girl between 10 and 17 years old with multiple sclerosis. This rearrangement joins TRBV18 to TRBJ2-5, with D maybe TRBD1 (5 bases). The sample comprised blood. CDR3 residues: CASSPQGRETQYF. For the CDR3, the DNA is TGTGCCAGCTCACCTCAGGGAAGGGAGACCCAGTACTTC.